The 9 T cell receptor beta chains listed next were all sequenced from one sample in a study of cytomegalovirus exposure and HLA in healthy donors. 13 Jbeta primers and 60 Vbeta primers were used for the PCR. Generated by immunoSEQ multiplex PCR, the TCRdb table keeps only in-frame clones and is missing some. The repertoire holds fewer than 150,000 clones, 77% seen once, with roughly 4.6% in the top ten. Sample: PBMCs. The origin of the receptors is a woman aged 50 to 60 in good health and CMV-seronegative.

The V gene is TRBV10-1, the J gene TRBJ2-2; TRBD1 agrees at 7 bases. Germline CDR1 reads WNHNN; CDR2 reads SYGVQD (reference sequence). V trimming: 0 bases; J trimming: 3 bases; junction bases outside the gene matches: 4. CDR3 length equals 16 residues. The CDR3 region has the DNA TGCGCCAGCAGTGAGTCGTGGCAGGGGGACACCGGGGAGCTGTTTTTT. Translating gives CASSESWQGDTGELFF.

V usage is TRBV6-1 and J usage is TRBJ2-7; 9 bases match TRBD2. V shed 5 bases and J 0 bases; nucleotides not matched to a gene: 5. CDR3 length: 15 residues. CDR1 MNHNS and CDR2 SASEGT come from the germline V gene. CDR3 DNA sequence: TGTGCCAGCAGTACTCCGGGACTAGCCTCCTACGAGCAGTACTTC. Its translation is CASSTPGLASYEQYF.

This clone was seen more than once but under ten times. Here the CDR3 reads CASSLTSDGETQYF. For the CDR3, the DNA is TGTGCCAGCAGTTTGACTAGCGATGGGGAGACCCAGTACTTC. V is TRBV28 and J is TRBJ2-5; 8 nucleotides line up with TRBD2. Germline loops: CDR1 MDHEN, CDR2 SYDVKM. V gave up 3 bases and J gave up 5 bases; unmatched junction bases: 5. The CDR3 is 14 amino acids.

The rearrangement uses TRBV28 and TRBJ1-2; 9 bases match TRBD1. The CDR3 has 16 residues. Per germline, CDR1 MDHEN and CDR2 SYDVKM. Trimming cost V 5 bases and J 5 bases; bases outside gene matches: 12. CDR3 sequence (DNA): TGTGCCAGCAGTCAGATCGACAGGGGGAATCGGTATGGCTACACCTTC. Residues: CASSQIDRGNRYGYTF.

CDR3 region: CASSFYPPGRGHAEAFF. The CDR3 DNA is TGTGCCAGCAGTTTCTACCCACCGGGCAGGGGGCATGCTGAAGCTTTCTTT. The chain joins TRBV27 to TRBJ1-1, with 8 bases fitting TRBD1. Trimming took 3 bases from V and 6 from J; bases not matched to a gene: 15. The CDR3 sequence is 17 residues long. Germline CDR1 is MNHEY and CDR2 is SMNVEV (reference sequence).

The chain employs TRBV2 and TRBJ1-2; no reliable D call. Trimming pared 7 bases from V and 2 bases from J, leaving 8 bases between. Germline V gene data show CDR1 as SNHLY and CDR2 as FYNNEI. The CDR3 sequence is 12 residues long. The CDR3 region is CASKRENYGYTF. CDR3 coding DNA: TGTGCCAGCAAACGGGAGAACTATGGCTACACCTTC.

The chain is built from TRBV5-6 and TRBJ1-1, with a tentative D call TRBD1 (6 bases). The CDR3 consists of 11 residues. V gave up 2 bases and J gave up 11 bases, with 10 bases separating them. Germline CDR1 SGHDT, CDR2 YYEEEE. This CDR3 is CASSFNRDAFF. The CDR3 DNA is TGTGCCAGCAGCTTCAACAGGGATGCTTTCTTT.

The chain is built from TRBV10-3 and TRBJ2-5, with a weak D call TRBD2 (6 bases). V lost 3 bases, J lost 5 bases, and 13 bases lay in between. The CDR3 is made up of 14 amino acids. Germline V gene data show CDR1 as ENHRY and CDR2 as SYGVKD. Here the CDR3 reads CAISDGRERETQYF. As DNA, the CDR3 is TGTGCCATCAGTGATGGGCGGGAACGGGAGACCCAGTACTTC.

CDR3 in amino acids: CASSSGTVNTEAFF. CDR3 in DNA: TGTGCCAGCAGTTCCGGGACAGTGAACACTGAAGCTTTCTTT. This chain links TRBV6-5 with TRBJ1-1, with TRBD1 identical over 7 bases. Trimming at V came to 4 bases and at J to 0 bases, leaving 2 bases not matched to a gene. The CDR3 covers 14 residues. Germline CDR1 is MNHEY and CDR2 is SVGAGI.